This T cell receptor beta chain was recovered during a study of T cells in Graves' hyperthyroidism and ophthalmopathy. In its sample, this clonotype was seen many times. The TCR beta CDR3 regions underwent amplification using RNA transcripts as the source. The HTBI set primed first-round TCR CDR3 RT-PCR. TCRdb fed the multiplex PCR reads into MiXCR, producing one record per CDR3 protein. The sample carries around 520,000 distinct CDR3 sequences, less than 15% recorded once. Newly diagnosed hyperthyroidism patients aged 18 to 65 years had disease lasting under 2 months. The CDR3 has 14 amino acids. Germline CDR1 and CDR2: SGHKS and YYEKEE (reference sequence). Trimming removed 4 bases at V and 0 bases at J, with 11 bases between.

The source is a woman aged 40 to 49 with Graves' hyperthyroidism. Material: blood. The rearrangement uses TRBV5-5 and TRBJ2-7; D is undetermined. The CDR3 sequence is CASSLRWSSYEQYF. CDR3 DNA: TGTGCCAGCAGCCTCCGGTGGAGCTCCTACGAGCAGTACTTC. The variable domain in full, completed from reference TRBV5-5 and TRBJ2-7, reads DAGVTQSPTHLIKTRGQQVTLRCSPISGHKSVSWYQQVLGQGPQFIFQYYEKEERGRGNFPDRFSARQFPNYSSELNVNALLLGDSALYLCASSLRWSSYEQYFGPGTRLTVT.